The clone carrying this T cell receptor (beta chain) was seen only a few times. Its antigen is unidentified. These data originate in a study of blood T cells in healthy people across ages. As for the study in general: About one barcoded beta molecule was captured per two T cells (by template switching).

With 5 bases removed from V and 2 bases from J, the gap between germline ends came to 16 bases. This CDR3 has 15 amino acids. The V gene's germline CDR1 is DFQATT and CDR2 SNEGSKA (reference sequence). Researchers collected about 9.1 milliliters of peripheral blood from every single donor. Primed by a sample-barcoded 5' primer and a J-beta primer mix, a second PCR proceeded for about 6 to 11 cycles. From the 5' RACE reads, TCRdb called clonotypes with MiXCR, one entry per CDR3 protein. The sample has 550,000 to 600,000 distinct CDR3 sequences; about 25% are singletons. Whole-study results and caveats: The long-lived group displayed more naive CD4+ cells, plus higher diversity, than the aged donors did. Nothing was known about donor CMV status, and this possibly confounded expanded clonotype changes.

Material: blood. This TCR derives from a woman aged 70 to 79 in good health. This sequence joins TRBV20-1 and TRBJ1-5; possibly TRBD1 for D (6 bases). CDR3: CSAPSTGIGNQPQHF. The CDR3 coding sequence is TGCAGTGCTCCCTCCACAGGGATTGGCAATCAGCCCCAGCATTTT.